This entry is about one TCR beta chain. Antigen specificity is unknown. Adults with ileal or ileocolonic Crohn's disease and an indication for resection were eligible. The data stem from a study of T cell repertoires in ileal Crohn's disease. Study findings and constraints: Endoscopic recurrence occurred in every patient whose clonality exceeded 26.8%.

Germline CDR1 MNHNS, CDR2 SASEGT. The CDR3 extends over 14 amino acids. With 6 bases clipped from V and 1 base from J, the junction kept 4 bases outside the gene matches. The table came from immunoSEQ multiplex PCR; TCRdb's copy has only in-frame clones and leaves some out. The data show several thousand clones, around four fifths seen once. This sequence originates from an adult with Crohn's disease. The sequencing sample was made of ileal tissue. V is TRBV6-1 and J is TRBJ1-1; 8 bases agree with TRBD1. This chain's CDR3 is CASRGQAGNTEAFF. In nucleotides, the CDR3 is TGTGCCAGCAGGGGACAGGCGGGGAACACTGAAGCTTTCTTT.